Reported below is one T cell receptor beta chain. Its specificity is not known. This entry is derived from a study of identifying expanded T cells in peripheral blood. Overall study findings and caveats: Variance in clone template counts between approximately two-week samples significantly increased with total template count across all healthy donors. Differentially abundant clones: roughly 1.2 between replicates, 16.4 at about two weeks, less than 20 at four.

No infections or other immune events were documented during collection. This CDR3 region has 14 residues. The V and J ends lost 4 bases and 4 bases respectively, with 16 bases between them. From germline, CDR1 is SQVTM and CDR2 ANQGSEA. TCRdb's copy holds only in-frame clones and misses some; the assay was immunoSEQ multiplex PCR. The sample holds roughly 100,000 clones; 87% are singletons and the top ten take 15% to 20%. The chain links TRBV29-1 to TRBJ1-1; D ambiguous. The sample consisted of blood. The sequence was collected from a person aged 18-70 years in good health. The CDR3 bases are TGCAGCGTTGTGCATACCGGGTCTGCCACTGAAGCTTTCTTT. This encodes CSVVHTGSATEAFF. Supplemented by reference TRBV29-1 and TRBJ1-1, the full variable domain reads SAVISQKPSRDICQRGTSLTIQCQVDSQVTMMFWYRQQPGQSLTLIATANQGSEATYESGFVIDKFPISRPNLTFSTLTVSNMSPEDSSIYLCSVVHTGSATEAFFGQGTRLTVV.